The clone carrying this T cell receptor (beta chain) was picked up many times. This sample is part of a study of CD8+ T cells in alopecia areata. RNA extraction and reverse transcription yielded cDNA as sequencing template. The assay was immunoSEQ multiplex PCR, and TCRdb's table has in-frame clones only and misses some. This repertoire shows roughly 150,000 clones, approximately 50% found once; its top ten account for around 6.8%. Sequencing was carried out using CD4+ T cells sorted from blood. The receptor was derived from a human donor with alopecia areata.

CDR3 residues: CASSSRPDNEQFF. Written as DNA, the CDR3 is TGTGCCAGCAGTTCCCGACCGGACAATGAGCAGTTCTTC. The chain uses TRBV6-6 and TRBJ2-1, with D hard to call. Trimming took 4 bases from V and 5 from J, leaving 9 bases between them. The CDR3 has 13 residues. Germline CDR1 reads MNHNY; CDR2 reads SVGAGI (reference sequence).